Listed here are 11 T cell receptor beta chains from one sample, sequenced in a study of blood T cell repertoires in COVID-19 (dated by TCRdb to 2019 to 2021). Library generation was performed with the immunoSEQ multiplex PCR assay. This immuneACCESS table, as held by TCRdb, lists in-frame sequences with V and J called but not all clones. Of the missing ones, under half trace to an unresolved V gene in checked studies; the others have no known cause. The sample yields fewer than 300,000 clones; 83% were counted once. The ten largest clonotypes hold approximately 9% of the sample. The sequencing input was peripheral blood. These receptors originate from a woman aged 50 to 60 who had recovered from COVID-19.

This chain uses TRBV13 with TRBJ2-3, with D possibly matching TRBD2 (6 bases). The germline V gene has CDR1 PRHDT and CDR2 FYEKMQ (reference sequence). V lost 5 bases and J 2 bases, leaving 11 bases between the germline ends. The CDR3 consists of 14 residues. CDR3 protein: CASSTRDFTDTQYF. The DNA for the CDR3 is TGTGCCAGCAGCACGCGGGACTTCACAGATACGCAGTATTTT.

This clone was detected once. This chain uses TRBV28 with TRBJ2-3, with unresolved D. V was trimmed by 4 bases and J by 3 bases, leaving 8 bases between them. The CDR3 spans 13 residues. Germline loops: CDR1 MDHEN, CDR2 SYDVKM. CDR3 in amino acids: CASSSGGTDTQYF. The CDR3 DNA reads TGTGCCAGCAGTTCGGGTGGAACAGATACGCAGTATTTT.

CDR3 sequence reads: CASSPSTSGREGYF. CDR3 DNA: TGTGCCAGCAGTCCCAGCACTAGCGGGAGGGAAGGGTATTTT. This sequence joins TRBV27 and TRBJ2-3; 13 bases map to TRBD2. CDR1 is MNHEY, CDR2 SMNVEV, per germline (reference sequence). This CDR3 comprises 14 residues. V lost 5 bases and J lost 14; bases outside the gene matches: 10.

The chain couples TRBV27 to TRBJ2-2, with 7 bases lining up with TRBD2. Germline V CDR1 and CDR2: MNHEY, SMNVEV (reference sequence). V was pared by 3 bases and J by 6 bases, with 7 bases of the junction left unmatched. CDR3 length: 15 residues. CDR3 sequence reads: CASSLSAGEAGELFF. CDR3 DNA: TGTGCCAGCAGTTTGAGTGCGGGGGAAGCCGGGGAGCTGTTTTTT.

This chain links TRBV3-1 (or the pseudogene TRBV3-2) with TRBJ1-4, with TRBD1 as a possible D gene (6 bases). The V and J ends lost 5 bases and 1 base respectively, with 8 bases between them. Germline CDR1 reads LGHDT; CDR2 reads YNNKEL (reference sequence). The CDR3 spans 14 residues. In DNA, the CDR3 is TGTGCCAGCAGCTACAGGGAAACTAATGAAAAACTGTTTTTT. Translation: CASSYRETNEKLFF.

The rearrangement joins TRBV4-3 to TRBJ1-4; possible D gene TRBD1, 6 bases. Germline assignment: CDR1 LGHNA and CDR2 YSLEER. V dropped 0 bases and J dropped 11 bases, with 16 bases sitting between them. The CDR3 has 15 residues. CDR3 amino acids: CASSQDGTGRVKLFF. The DNA of the CDR3 is TGCGCCAGCAGCCAAGATGGTACAGGGAGAGTCAAACTGTTTTTT.

Only one count was recorded for this clone. The chain couples TRBV7-2 to TRBJ2-5; maybe TRBD2 (5 bases). CDR1 is SGHTA, CDR2 FQGNSA, per germline. Trimming shortened V by 3 bases and J by 2 bases, and 7 bases separated the two germline ends. This CDR3 spans 13 amino acids. The chain's CDR3 is CASSLPGQETQYF. The CDR3 DNA sequence: TGTGCCAGCAGCTTGCCGGGGCAAGAGACCCAGTACTTC.

This sequence joins TRBV28 and TRBJ2-1; perhaps TRBD2 as D (5 bases). Between the trimmed V and J ends, which lost 7 bases and 1 base, there was a span of 14 bases. This CDR3 is 15 amino acids long. The V gene's germline CDR1 is MDHEN and CDR2 SYDVKM. The CDR3: CASTSSGGSYNEQFF. The CDR3 DNA is TGTGCCAGCACCTCAAGCGGTGGGTCCTACAATGAGCAGTTCTTC.

The chain uses TRBV12-3 or TRBV12-4 and TRBJ1-1, with D unclear. V lost 3 bases to trimming and J lost 8 bases, with 10 bases between them. The CDR3 spans 12 residues. As DNA, the CDR3 is TGTGCCAGCAGTTTCTCCCGTCCCGAAGCTTTCTTT. This translates into CASSFSRPEAFF.

This chain joins TRBV5-1 and TRBJ2-1, with TRBD2 identical over 7 bases. The CDR3 runs to 17 residues. V dropped 3 bases and J dropped 0; count of bases not matched to a gene: 9. Germline V gives CDR1 SGHRS, CDR2 YFSETQ. CDR3 coding DNA: TGCGCCAGCAGCTGGGACGGGACTACCGCCTCCTACAATGAGCAGTTCTTC. Translated: CASSWDGTTASYNEQFF.

In its sample, this clone was seen a few times. J is TRBJ2-1 and V is TRBV3-1 (or the pseudogene TRBV3-2); D call uncertain. Germline CDR1 is LGHDT and CDR2 is YNNKEL (reference sequence). V lost 4 bases to trimming and J lost 0 bases, with 4 bases between them. The CDR3 runs to 13 residues. The CDR3 DNA reads TGTGCCAGCAGCCCCGGCTCCTACAATGAGCAGTTCTTC. The encoded protein is CASSPGSYNEQFF.